The T cell receptor beta chain under discussion was sequenced for a study of blood T cells in healthy people across ages. Then a second PCR, running roughly 7 to 11 cycles, was carried out with a sample-barcoded 5' primer and a J-beta primer mix. TCRdb re-analysed the 5' RACE reads in MiXCR, keeping a single row per CDR3 protein. Of over 950,000 distinct CDR3 sequences listed, around two fifths are singletons. CDR1 and CDR2 (germline): MNHNS, SASEGT. The CDR3 has 15 amino acids. This clonotype was recorded a few times. Its matching antigen is unknown. An end of the junction differs from the germline gene, which may be a read error. Broader study findings: Older age coincided with a roughly linear decline in TCR beta diversity per million T cells.

The V gene is TRBV6-1, the J gene TRBJ2-1, with 9 bases lining up with TRBD1. Sequenced input: blood. This TCR was sampled from a man between 18 and 35 years old in good health. The CDR3, as DNA: TGTGTCAGCAACACAGGGGGCGTCGTTTACAATGAGCAGTTCTTC. Translating gives CVSNTGGVVYNEQFF.